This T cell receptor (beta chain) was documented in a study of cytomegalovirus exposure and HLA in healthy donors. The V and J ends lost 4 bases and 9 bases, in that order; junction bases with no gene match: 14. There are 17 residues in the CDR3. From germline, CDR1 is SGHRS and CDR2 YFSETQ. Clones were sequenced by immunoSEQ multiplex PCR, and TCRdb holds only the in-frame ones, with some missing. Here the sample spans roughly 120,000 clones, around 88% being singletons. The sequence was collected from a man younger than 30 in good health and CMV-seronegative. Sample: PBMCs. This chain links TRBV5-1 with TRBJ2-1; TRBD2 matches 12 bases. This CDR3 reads CASSPNLAGGLGGEQFF. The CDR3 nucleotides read TGCGCCAGCAGCCCTAATCTAGCGGGAGGGCTTGGGGGTGAGCAGTTCTTC.